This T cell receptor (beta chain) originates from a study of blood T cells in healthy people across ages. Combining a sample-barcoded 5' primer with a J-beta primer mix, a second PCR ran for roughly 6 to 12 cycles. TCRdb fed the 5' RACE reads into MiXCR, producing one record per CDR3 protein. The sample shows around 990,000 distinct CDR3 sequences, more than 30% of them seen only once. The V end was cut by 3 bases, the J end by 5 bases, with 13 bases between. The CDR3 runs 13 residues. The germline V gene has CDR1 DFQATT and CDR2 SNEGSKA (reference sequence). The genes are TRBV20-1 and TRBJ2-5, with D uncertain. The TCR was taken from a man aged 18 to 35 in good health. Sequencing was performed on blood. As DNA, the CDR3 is TGCAGTGCTAGGGTGGACGGAAGGGAGACCCAGTACTTC. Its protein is CSARVDGRETQYF.